This TCR beta chain was identified during a study of CD8 T cells in cerebrospinal fluid in Alzheimer's disease. From its re-call of the 10x single-cell sequencing reads, TCRdb lists each CDR3 protein once, without DNA. The specimen's table records 1,200 or so distinct CDR3 sequences. Its frequency marks this clonotype as medium-sized. The sequence came from a human donor in good health. Sequences were obtained from cerebrospinal fluid.

The CDR3 is CAWSAVGGEKLFF. This chain links TRBV30 with TRBJ1-4. Germline V gene sequence: CDR1 GTSNPN, CDR2 SVGIG (reference sequence). This CDR3 comprises 13 residues.